The TCR beta chain described here comes from a study of PD-1 blockade in classical Hodgkin lymphoma. A word on this clone: As yet, its antigen is unknown.

The V and J ends lost 0 bases and 0 bases respectively, with 13 bases between them. Germline-derived CDR1 and CDR2 are SGHNT and YYREEE (reference sequence). The CDR3 has 17 residues. Patients all relapsed after autologous stem cell transplantation, and there was variation in brentuximab vedotin exposure. Notes on the study in general: Reported findings placed baseline TCR diversity lower in newly diagnosed patients (compared with healthy donors). The baseline diversity of complete responders showed similarity to that of newly diagnosed patients.

The assay was immunoSEQ multiplex PCR, and TCRdb's table has in-frame clones only and misses some. Counted here are just over 14,000 clones, about four fifths occurring once; the ten biggest clones make up roughly a quarter. This chain uses TRBV5-4 with TRBJ1-3; maybe TRBD1 (6 bases). The material sequenced was peripheral blood mononuclear cells (PBMCs), taken before the second cycle of nivolumab. This receptor was obtained from a human donor with classical Hodgkin lymphoma. The CDR3 DNA reads as TGTGCCAGCAGCTTGGATAGGGGGTCTCTCTCTGGAAACACCATATATTTT. This translates into CASSLDRGSLSGNTIYF.